The sequence of this T cell receptor beta chain was determined in a study of CD8+ T cells in alopecia areata. CDR1 and CDR2 from the germline V gene are SGHRS and YFSETQ. The CDR3 spans 14 residues. V lost 2 bases to trimming and J lost 2 bases; unmatched junction nucleotides: 2. Comments on this clone: Possible read error: a much larger clone is one base away. The sample holds other DNA sequences that translate to the same CDR3.

cDNA prepared by RNA extraction and subsequent reverse transcription served as the template for sequencing. Method: immunoSEQ multiplex PCR; TCRdb's copy keeps in-frame clones and lacks some. The sample lists fewer than 250,000 clones; around 62% were seen once. The sequenced sample was CD4+ T cells sorted from blood, obtained at week 0. The chain links TRBV5-1 to TRBJ2-5; the match to TRBD2 covers 8 bases. This sequence was found in a human donor with alopecia areata. CDR3 protein: CASSLTSGQETQYF. DNA of the CDR3: TGCGCCAGCAGCTTAACTAGCGGACAAGAGACCCAGTACTTC.